This TCR beta chain was recorded in a study of shared clonotypes between healthy human individuals. Each PCR replicate from the sorted subsets contained 200 to 250 ng DNA, which is 25,000 to 30,000 T cell genomes. Measured with immunoSEQ multiplex PCR; TCRdb has only the in-frame clones, and not every one. Of some 320,000 clones detected, roughly 87% appear once; the ten largest clones hold roughly 17%. Germline values: CDR1 SGHVS, CDR2 FNYEAQ. The CDR3 covers 17 residues. Trimming removed 5 bases from V and 4 bases from J, with 22 bases in between. The V and J genes are TRBV7-6 and TRBJ2-3; D is possibly TRBD1 (6 bases). The sequence derives from a man aged 18 to 30 in good health. The source material was memory CD8+ T cells sorted from blood. Subset given: CD45RO+ cells pooled with CCR7-negative TemRA cells. The CDR3 bases are TGTGCCAGCAGCACCGGGACACAAGGTCGGTGGGCAGATACGCAGTATTTT. Amino acid sequence: CASSTGTQGRWADTQYF.